These 21 T cell receptor beta chains share one sample of origin, sequenced in a study of cytomegalovirus exposure and HLA in healthy donors. The PCR used 60 Vbeta and 13 Jbeta primers. The repertoire was sequenced with immunoSEQ multiplex PCR; TCRdb's copy has only in-frame clones and lacks some. The sample lists around 190,000 clones, about 78% occurring once. The sequencing input was PBMCs. Source of these receptors: a man aged 55 to 70 in good health and CMV-seronegative.

The chain couples TRBV27 to TRBJ2-7, with 9 bases identical to TRBD1. With 8 bases clipped from V and 3 bases from J, the junction kept 14 bases outside the gene matches. Germline V lookup: CDR1 MNHEY, CDR2 SMNVEV (reference sequence). This CDR3 comprises 16 residues. CDR3 sequence: CASARGTGTGHYEQYF. In nucleotides, the CDR3 is TGTGCCAGCGCGAGGGGGACCGGGACAGGGCACTACGAGCAGTACTTC.

The genes are TRBV7-3 and TRBJ2-3; 8 nucleotides align to TRBD1. Per the germline V gene, CDR1 is SGHTA and CDR2 is FQGTGA. The CDR3 totals 15 residues. V was pared by 5 bases and J by 5 bases, with 9 bases of the junction left unmatched. The CDR3: CASSPQGAKLDTQYF. DNA for the CDR3: TGTGCCAGCAGCCCGCAGGGGGCTAAGTTAGATACGCAGTATTTT.

V gene TRBV6-5 combines with J gene TRBJ1-5; 10 nucleotides line up with TRBD1. The CDR3 loop spans 14 amino acids. V lost 6 bases and J lost 7; bases outside the gene matches: 6. CDR1 MNHEY and CDR2 SVGAGI come from the germline V gene. The DNA of the CDR3 is TGTGCCAGCAGAGCCGGGACAGGGGTCCAGCCCCAGCATTTT. Its protein is CASRAGTGVQPQHF.

This clone has just a few counts. The chain has TRBV29-1 and TRBJ2-7; D perhaps matches TRBD2 (7 bases). From germline, CDR1 is SQVTM and CDR2 ANQGSEA. Trimming stripped 5 bases from V and 4 bases from J, with 18 bases between. The CDR3 is made up of 14 amino acids. Here the CDR3 reads CSVPVGGLKYEQYF. CDR3 DNA sequence: TGCAGCGTTCCCGTCGGGGGGCTAAAATACGAGCAGTACTTC.

A note on this clone: The sample holds other DNA sequences that translate to the same CDR3. The chain combines TRBV6-6 with TRBJ1-1; 7 nucleotides line up with TRBD1. This CDR3 region has 15 residues. Germline lookup yields CDR1 MNHNY and CDR2 SVGAGI (reference sequence). Trimming at V came to 2 bases and at J to 0 bases, leaving 3 bases not matched to a gene. The CDR3 DNA follows: TGTGCCAGCAGTTACGAGGGGGCGGTGAACACTGAAGCTTTCTTT. Protein: CASSYEGAVNTEAFF.

The chain is built from TRBV7-9 and TRBJ2-5; D is perhaps TRBD2 (6 bases). The CDR3 extends over 15 amino acids. Germline loops: CDR1 SEHNR, CDR2 FQNEAQ (reference sequence). The V and J ends lost 0 bases and 1 base respectively, with 9 bases between them. This CDR3 is CASSLALGGQETQYF. The CDR3 bases are TGTGCCAGCAGCTTAGCGCTGGGAGGCCAAGAGACCCAGTACTTC.

V is TRBV11-3 and J is TRBJ2-3; D remains unclear. The CDR3 runs to 13 residues. Germline assignment: CDR1 SGHNT and CDR2 YENEEA. V was shortened by 3 bases and J by 6 bases, with 10 bases between the two germline ends. CDR3 protein: CASSFRVTDTQYF. The CDR3 DNA reads TGTGCCAGCAGCTTTAGAGTTACGGATACGCAGTATTTT. Filled out from reference TRBV11-3 and TRBJ2-3, the complete variable domain reads EAGVVQSPRYKIIEKKQPVAFWCNPISGHNTLYWYLQNLGQGPELLIRYENEEAVDDSQLPKDRFSAERLKGVDSTLKIQPAELGDSAVYLCASSFRVTDTQYFGPGTRLTVL.

The J gene is TRBJ2-7, the V gene TRBV6-1; 10 bases align to TRBD1. The CDR3 runs to 15 residues. Germline values: CDR1 MNHNS, CDR2 SASEGT. V lost 3 bases, J lost 5 bases, and 7 bases stayed unmatched. CDR3 DNA sequence: TGTGCCAGCAGTGATTCGACAGGGGGCTGGGACGAGCAGTACTTC. Translation: CASSDSTGGWDEQYF.

The V and J genes are TRBV2 and TRBJ1-2; D remains unclear. CDR3 size: 15 residues. The V and J ends lost 8 bases and 4 bases respectively, with 20 bases between them. Germline V gives CDR1 SNHLY, CDR2 FYNNEI. The CDR3 DNA sequence: TGTGCCAGCGGGGAGGGCGGCGGAGACTTCTATGGCTACACCTTC. Translation: CASGEGGGDFYGYTF.

CDR3: CASSYGTGNTEAFF. The CDR3 nucleotides are TGTGCCAGCAGTTATGGGACAGGGAACACTGAAGCTTTCTTT. This chain links TRBV6-1 with TRBJ1-1, with 8 positions matching TRBD1. With V trimmed by 5 bases and J by 1 base, 3 bases remained unmatched. The CDR3 loop spans 14 amino acids. Germline V gene data show CDR1 as MNHNS and CDR2 as SASEGT.

On this clone itself: The junction does not match germline at one end; this may be a read error. This chain uses TRBV6-1 with TRBJ1-5; tentatively, D is TRBD1 (6 bases). The CDR3 consists of 12 residues. Germline CDR1 and CDR2: MNHNS and SASEGT. The CDR3 reads CASTGVNQPQNF. The CDR3 bases are TGTGCCAGCACAGGGGTCAATCAGCCCCAGAATTTT.

The chain is built from TRBV9 and TRBJ1-2; D perhaps matches TRBD1 (5 bases). The germline V gene encodes CDR1 SGDLS and CDR2 YYNGEE. The CDR3 is 13 amino acids. V lost 1 base and J lost 8, with 12 bases in between. The CDR3: CASSVRGMGGYTF. The CDR3 nucleotides are TGTGCCAGCAGCGTAAGGGGAATGGGCGGCTACACCTTC.

This rearrangement joins TRBV6-6 to TRBJ2-7; maybe TRBD2 (6 bases). Germline CDR1 and CDR2: MNHNY and SVGAGI (reference sequence). Between the trimmed V and J ends, which lost 7 bases and 2 bases, there was a span of 15 bases. This CDR3 is built from 14 residues. DNA for the CDR3: TGTGCCAGCACCGGAGGGTCTCCTACCTACGAGCAGTACTTC. Amino acid sequence: CASTGGSPTYEQYF.

V gene TRBV29-1 combines with J gene TRBJ2-5, with 8 bases fitting TRBD2. Gene TRBJ2-7 matches the end of the DNA better, so the J call may be wrong. There are 16 residues in the CDR3. Per germline, CDR1 SQVTM and CDR2 ANQGSEA. The CDR3 DNA reads as TGCAGCGTTGGCGGACCTACAACCGGGGGGGCCTACGAGCAGTACTTC. Translation: CSVGGPTTGGAYEQYF.

The chain carries TRBV6-5 and TRBJ2-1; the D gene is possibly TRBD1 (6 bases). CDR3 size: 14 residues. Germline V gene sequence: CDR1 MNHEY, CDR2 SVGAGI. V gave up 2 bases and J gave up 9 bases, with 14 bases separating them. The CDR3 protein is CASSYLTIGGEQFF. CDR3 nucleotides: TGTGCCAGCAGTTACCTGACAATAGGGGGTGAGCAGTTCTTC.

V gene TRBV18 combines with J gene TRBJ1-2; possible D gene TRBD1, 6 bases. Germline-derived CDR1 and CDR2 are KGHSH and LQKENI. Trimming pared 3 bases from V and 4 bases from J, leaving 18 bases between. This CDR3 has 16 residues. In DNA form, the CDR3 reads TGTGCCAGCTCACCGGGAAGGGGGGGCCGGAGCTATGGCTACACCTTC. Protein product: CASSPGRGGRSYGYTF.

This clone was detected only once. The chain combines TRBV9 with TRBJ2-2; a weak D match, TRBD2 (6 bases). CDR1 is SGDLS and CDR2 is YYNGEE in the germline V gene. Trimming stripped 0 bases from V and 2 bases from J, with 14 bases between. The CDR3 contains 17 residues. CDR3 region: CASSVAQAGLNTGELFF. Written as DNA, the CDR3 is TGTGCCAGCAGCGTAGCTCAGGCGGGGCTAAACACCGGGGAGCTGTTTTTT.

This chain uses TRBV30 with TRBJ2-3, with D tentatively TRBD2 (5 bases). The V and J ends lost 4 bases and 9 bases respectively, with 11 bases between them. The CDR3 has 11 residues. The germline gives CDR1 GTSNPN, CDR2 SVGIG (reference sequence). CDR3 sequence (DNA): TGTGCCTGGAAATCGGGGAGCACGCAGTATTTT. The encoded protein is CAWKSGSTQYF.

The sample holds a few counts of this clone. The chain links TRBV5-4 to TRBJ2-6, with 10 bases that match TRBD1. CDR3 size: 17 residues. CDR1 is SGHNT and CDR2 is YYREEE in the germline V gene (reference sequence). V lost 4 bases to trimming and J lost 0 bases; unmatched junction nucleotides: 4. For the CDR3, the DNA is TGTGCCAGCAGCCCGCGGACAGGGGGCTCTGGGGCCAACGTCCTGACTTTC. It is translated as CASSPRTGGSGANVLTF.

This clone has just one count. The chain is built from TRBV6-5 and TRBJ2-2, with TRBD1 identical over 10 bases. Unmatched junction bases numbered 8, after V lost 5 bases and J lost 8 bases. Germline V gene lookup returns CDR1 MNHEY and CDR2 SVGAGI. The CDR3 runs 15 residues. The chain's CDR3 is CASSHGTGERGELFF. The CDR3 DNA reads TGTGCCAGCAGTCACGGGACAGGGGAAAGGGGGGAGCTGTTTTTT.

In its sample, this clone was seen once. The chain uses TRBV7-2 and TRBJ2-3; 13 bases match TRBD2. Germline V gives CDR1 SGHTA, CDR2 FQGNSA. V dropped 4 bases and J dropped 3; count of bases not matched to a gene: 4. This CDR3 is 16 amino acids long. The CDR3 DNA follows: TGTGCCAGCAGCTCCCGACTAGCGGGAGGTACAGATACGCAGTATTTT. Its protein is CASSSRLAGGTDTQYF.